A single sample is the source of the 16 T cell receptor beta chains below, sequenced in a study of shared clonotypes between healthy human individuals. TCRdb's table, derived via immunoSEQ multiplex PCR, lists solely in-frame clones and lacks some. Of 2,500,000 or so clones detected, 85% to 95% appear once; the ten largest clones hold roughly 0.14%. The sequencing sample was made of naive CD4+ T cells sorted from blood. The subset was: CD45RA+ positively selected. The origin of the receptors is a man aged 18 to 35 in good health.

The V and J genes are TRBV7-2 and TRBJ2-1; no firm D call. CDR1 SGHTA and CDR2 FQGNSA come from the germline V gene. Trimming stripped 5 bases from V and 7 bases from J, with 18 bases between. The CDR3 covers 15 residues. DNA of the CDR3: TGTGCCAGCAGCCCCTTTACCGACCGAATGAATGAGCAGTTCTTC. Protein: CASSPFTDRMNEQFF.

The chain is built from TRBV4-3 and TRBJ1-2; 9 bases fit TRBD1. Germline CDR1 is LGHNA and CDR2 is YSLEER. After removal of 3 bases from V and 7 bases from J, the junction contained 9 bases not matched to a gene. The CDR3 is made up of 15 amino acids. The CDR3 spells CASSQEDRGVGGYTF. DNA for the CDR3: TGCGCCAGCAGCCAGGAGGACAGGGGAGTAGGTGGCTACACCTTC.

The chain is built from TRBV5-1 and TRBJ2-1, with TRBD1 identical over 9 bases. J lost 8 bases, V lost 4 bases, and 10 bases had no gene match. CDR3 size: 15 residues. Germline CDR1 is SGHRS and CDR2 is YFSETQ. CDR3 coding DNA: TGCGCCAGCAGCCAGATTGGACAGGGGATGTATGAGCAGTTCTTC. This codes for CASSQIGQGMYEQFF. The variable domain in full, with the rest retrieved from reference TRBV5-1 and TRBJ2-1, is KAGVTQTPRYLIKTRGQQVTLSCSPISGHRSVSWYQQTPGQGLQFLFEYFSETQRNKGNFPGRFSGRQFSNSRSEMNVSTLELGDSALYLCASSQIGQGMYEQFFGPGTRLTVL.

This clone showed up just a few times. The chain employs TRBV6-5 and TRBJ1-1; tentative D call: TRBD1 (5 bases). Trimming pared 6 bases from V and 1 base from J, leaving 12 bases between. The CDR3 has 14 residues. The V gene's germline CDR1 is MNHEY and CDR2 SVGAGI. The CDR3, as DNA: TGTGCCAGCAGGTCACAGGTTCCGAACACTGAAGCTTTCTTT. It codes for CASRSQVPNTEAFF.

The rearrangement uses TRBV9 and TRBJ1-1; a weak D match, TRBD1 (5 bases). Trimming removed 4 bases from V and 4 bases from J, with 17 bases in between. The CDR3 sequence is 15 residues long. CDR1 is SGDLS, CDR2 YYNGEE, per germline. The CDR3 DNA sequence: TGTGCCAGCAGCCCAGGGAGGTTTAAAGGCACTGAAGCTTTCTTT. Translation gives CASSPGRFKGTEAFF.

V usage is TRBV19 and J usage is TRBJ1-2, with D possibly matching TRBD1 (5 bases). The V end lost 3 bases, the J end lost 6 bases, and 20 bases lay between the germline ends. The CDR3 consists of 16 residues. Germline CDR1 reads LNHDA; CDR2 reads SQIVND (reference sequence). CDR3 loop: CASSILSMATGDGYTF. Here the CDR3 DNA reads TGTGCCAGTAGTATCCTATCGATGGCTACGGGGGATGGCTACACCTTC.

The genes are TRBV7-8 and TRBJ1-3; D gene ambiguous. Germline-derived CDR1 and CDR2 are SGHVS and FQNEAQ. Trimming took off 5 bases at V and 3 bases at J, with 14 bases between the two ends. The CDR3 has 15 residues. The CDR3 loop is CASSLTAFSGNTIYF. For the CDR3, the DNA is TGTGCCAGCAGCCTCACGGCCTTTAGTGGAAACACCATATATTTT. Supplemented by reference TRBV7-8 and TRBJ1-3, the full variable domain reads GAGVSQSPRYKVAKRGQDVALRCDPISGHVSLFWYQQALGQGPEFLTYFQNEAQLDKSGLPSDRFFAERPEGSVSTLKIQRTQQEDSAVYLCASSLTAFSGNTIYFGEGSWLTVV.

This chain connects TRBV5-1 to TRBJ2-7, with 9 bases matching TRBD1. The CDR3 length is 15 residues. Losses at the gene ends were 4 bases for V and 5 bases for J; bases not matched to a gene: 10. Germline V CDR1 and CDR2: SGHRS, YFSETQ. CDR3 sequence reads: CASSPTGQGNNEQYF. CDR3 nucleotides: TGCGCCAGCAGCCCCACGGGACAGGGAAACAACGAGCAGTACTTC.

As for this clone: At the DNA level, this CDR3 is encoded by other sequences in the same sample as well. CDR3 loop: CASNDRGSTDTQYF. The CDR3 bases are TGTGCCAGCAACGACCGGGGAAGCACAGATACGCAGTATTTT. V and J are TRBV6-6 and TRBJ2-3; TRBD2 might be the D (5 bases). From germline, CDR1 is MNHNY and CDR2 SVGAGI (reference sequence). With 7 bases removed from V and 0 bases from J, the gap between germline ends came to 11 bases. This CDR3 has 14 residues.

The chain combines TRBV5-4 with TRBJ2-3, with D perhaps TRBD1 or TRBD2 (9 bases each). CDR1 and CDR2 from the germline V gene are SGHNT and YYREEE (reference sequence). Trimming stripped 4 bases from V and 1 base from J, with 28 bases between. CDR3 length: 20 residues. CDR3 nucleotides: TGTGCCAGCAGCCCCACCGGGACAGGGCAACAGCGGGGGGGCACAGATACGCAGTATTTT. Translation: CASSPTGTGQQRGGTDTQYF.

The chain has TRBV5-1 and TRBJ2-5; 12 bases align to TRBD2. V shed 5 bases and J 3 bases; nucleotides not matched to a gene: 5. Germline CDR1 and CDR2: SGHRS and YFSETQ. The CDR3 length is 15 residues. CDR3 nucleotides: TGCGCCAGCAGGCCTAGCGGGGGGGCGGAAGAGACCCAGTACTTC. Translated: CASRPSGGAEETQYF. Together with reference TRBV5-1 and TRBJ2-5, the CDR3 gives the full variable domain: KAGVTQTPRYLIKTRGQQVTLSCSPISGHRSVSWYQQTPGQGLQFLFEYFSETQRNKGNFPGRFSGRQFSNSRSEMNVSTLELGDSALYLCASRPSGGAEETQYFGPGTRLLVL.

The chain combines TRBV18 with TRBJ2-7; D gene ambiguous. From germline, CDR1 is KGHSH and CDR2 LQKENI. The CDR3 runs to 14 residues. V lost 4 bases, J lost 6 bases, and 16 bases lay in between. The CDR3 sequence is CASSLSGSHGEQYF. CDR3 coding DNA: TGTGCCAGCTCACTCTCTGGCTCTCACGGCGAGCAGTACTTC. The whole variable domain, remainder taken from reference TRBV18 and TRBJ2-7, is NAGVMQNPRHLVRRRGQEARLRCSPMKGHSHVYWYRQLPEEGLKFMVYLQKENIIDESGMPKERFSAEFPKEGPSILRIQQVVRGDSAAYFCASSLSGSHGEQYFGPGTRLTVT.

As for this clone: Other nucleotide sequences from this sample produce the same CDR3. The V gene is TRBV5-1, the J gene TRBJ1-3; no clear D. Trimming left V 0 bases short and J 1 base short, with 5 bases between. The CDR3 runs 14 residues. Germline V gene sequence: CDR1 SGHRS, CDR2 YFSETQ. The CDR3 DNA reads as TGCGCCAGCAGCTTGGGAGGTTCTGGAAACACCATATATTTT. It specifies CASSLGGSGNTIYF.

The chain links TRBV5-4 to TRBJ2-3; no definite D call. V dropped 1 base and J dropped 0 bases, with 9 bases sitting between them. Germline V gives CDR1 SGHNT, CDR2 YYREEE (reference sequence). The CDR3 spans 15 residues. CDR3 sequence reads: CASSLSQESTDTQYF. The CDR3 DNA follows: TGTGCCAGCAGCTTGTCGCAGGAGAGCACAGATACGCAGTATTTT.

This rearrangement joins TRBV19 to TRBJ1-6; TRBD1 matches 8 bases. CDR3 length: 13 residues. With 5 bases clipped from V and 7 bases from J, the junction kept 1 base outside the gene matches. CDR1 is LNHDA, CDR2 SQIVND, per germline (reference sequence). The chain's CDR3 is CASSDRGNSPLHF. CDR3 nucleotide sequence: TGTGCCAGTAGTGACAGGGGAAATTCACCCCTCCACTTT.

This sequence joins TRBV13 and TRBJ1-2, with TRBD1 as a possible D gene (6 bases). Germline CDR1 PRHDT, CDR2 FYEKMQ (reference sequence). With 2 bases removed from V and 0 bases from J, the gap between germline ends came to 10 bases. The CDR3 has 15 residues. CDR3 amino acids: CASSLQGRSNYGYTF. The CDR3 DNA follows: TGTGCCAGCAGCTTACAGGGGAGGTCTAACTATGGCTACACCTTC.